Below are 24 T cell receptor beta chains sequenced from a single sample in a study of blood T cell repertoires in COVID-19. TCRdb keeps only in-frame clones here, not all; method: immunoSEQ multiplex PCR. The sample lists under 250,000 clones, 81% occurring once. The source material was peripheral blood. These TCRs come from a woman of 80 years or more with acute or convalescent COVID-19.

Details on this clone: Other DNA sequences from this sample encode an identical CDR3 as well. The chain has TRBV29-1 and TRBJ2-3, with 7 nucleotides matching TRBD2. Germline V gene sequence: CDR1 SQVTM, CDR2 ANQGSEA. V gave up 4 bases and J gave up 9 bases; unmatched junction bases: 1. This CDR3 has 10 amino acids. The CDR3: CSVGGGTQYF. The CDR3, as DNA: TGCAGCGTTGGGGGGGGAACGCAGTATTTT.

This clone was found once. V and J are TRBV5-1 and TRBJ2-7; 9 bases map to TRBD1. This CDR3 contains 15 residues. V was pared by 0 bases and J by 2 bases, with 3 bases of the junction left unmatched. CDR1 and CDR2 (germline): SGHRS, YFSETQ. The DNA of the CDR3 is TGCGCCAGCAGCTTGGGGGACAGGGAGACCTACGAGCAGTACTTC. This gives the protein CASSLGDRETYEQYF.

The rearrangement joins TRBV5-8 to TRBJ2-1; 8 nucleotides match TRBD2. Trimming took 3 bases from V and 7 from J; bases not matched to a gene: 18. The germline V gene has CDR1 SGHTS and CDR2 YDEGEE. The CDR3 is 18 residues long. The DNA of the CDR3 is TGTGCCAGCAGCTGGGGAGCAGCGGGGGACTTAGGATGGAATGAGCAGTTCTTC. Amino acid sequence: CASSWGAAGDLGWNEQFF. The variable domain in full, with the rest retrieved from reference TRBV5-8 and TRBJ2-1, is EAGVTQSPTHLIKTRGQQATLRCSPISGHTSVYWYQQALGLGLQFLLWYDEGEERNRGNFPPRFSGRQFPNYSSELNVNALELEDSALYLCASSWGAAGDLGWNEQFFGPGTRLTVL.

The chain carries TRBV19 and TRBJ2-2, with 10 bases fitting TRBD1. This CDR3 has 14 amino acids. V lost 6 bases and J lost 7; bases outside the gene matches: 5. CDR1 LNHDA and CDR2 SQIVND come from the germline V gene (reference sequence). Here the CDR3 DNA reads TGTGCCAGTAGGGGGACAGGGGATGGCGGGGAGCTGTTTTTT. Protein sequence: CASRGTGDGGELFF. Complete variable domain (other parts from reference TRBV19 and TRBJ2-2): DGGITQSPKYLFRKEGQNVTLSCEQNLNHDAMYWYRQDPGQGLRLIYYSQIVNDFQKGDIAEGYSVSREKKESFPLTVTSAQKNPTAFYLCASRGTGDGGELFFGEGSRLTVL.

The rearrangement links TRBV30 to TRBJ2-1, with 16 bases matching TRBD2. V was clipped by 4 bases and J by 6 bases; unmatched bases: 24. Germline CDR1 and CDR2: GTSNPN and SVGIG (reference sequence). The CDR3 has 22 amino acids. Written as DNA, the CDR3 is TGTGCCTGGAACGGGTTCACACTCTTTGGGACTAGCGGGAGGGCGACGGGCAATGAGCAGTTCTTC. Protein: CAWNGFTLFGTSGRATGNEQFF. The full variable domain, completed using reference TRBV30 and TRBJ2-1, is SQTIHQWPATLVQPVGSPLSLECTVEGTSNPNLYWYRQAAGRGLQLLFYSVGIGQISSEVPQNLSASRPQDRQFILSSKKLLLSDSGFYLCAWNGFTLFGTSGRATGNEQFFGPGTRLTVL.

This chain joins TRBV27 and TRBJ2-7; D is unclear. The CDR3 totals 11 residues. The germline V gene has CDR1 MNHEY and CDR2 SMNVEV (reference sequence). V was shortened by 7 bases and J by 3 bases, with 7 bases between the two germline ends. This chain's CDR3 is CASKSIYEQYF. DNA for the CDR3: TGTGCCAGCAAATCTATCTACGAGCAGTACTTC.

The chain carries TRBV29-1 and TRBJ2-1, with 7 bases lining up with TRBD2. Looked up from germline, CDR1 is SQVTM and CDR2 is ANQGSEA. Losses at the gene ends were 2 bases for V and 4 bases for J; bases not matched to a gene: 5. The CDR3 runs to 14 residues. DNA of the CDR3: TGCAGCGTTGAACCGGGAGGAGGGTACAATGAGCAGTTCTTC. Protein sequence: CSVEPGGGYNEQFF.

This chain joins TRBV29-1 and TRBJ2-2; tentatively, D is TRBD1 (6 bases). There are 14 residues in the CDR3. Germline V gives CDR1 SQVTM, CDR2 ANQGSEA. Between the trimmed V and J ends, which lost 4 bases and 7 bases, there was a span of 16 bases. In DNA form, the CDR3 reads TGCAGCGTTGTTTCAGGGGCGAGGATCGGGGAGCTGTTTTTT. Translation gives CSVVSGARIGELFF.

CDR3 in amino acids: CASSRGQGLGDTQYF. The CDR3 nucleotides are TGTGCCAGCAGCCGCGGACAGGGGCTCGGAGATACGCAGTATTTT. V and J are TRBV6-2 or TRBV6-3 and TRBJ2-3; TRBD1 aligns across 9 bases. The V gene end was trimmed by 6 bases and the J gene end by 5 bases; junction bases not matched to a gene: 9. Germline V lookup: CDR1 MNHEY, CDR2 SVGEGT. The CDR3 runs 15 residues.

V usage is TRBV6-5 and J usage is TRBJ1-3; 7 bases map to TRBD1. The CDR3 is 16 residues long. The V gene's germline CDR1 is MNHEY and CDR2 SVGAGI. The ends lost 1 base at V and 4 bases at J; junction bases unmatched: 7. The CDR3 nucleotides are TGTGCCAGCAGTTACTTTAAACCGGGACAGGGAAACACCATATATTTT. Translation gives CASSYFKPGQGNTIYF.

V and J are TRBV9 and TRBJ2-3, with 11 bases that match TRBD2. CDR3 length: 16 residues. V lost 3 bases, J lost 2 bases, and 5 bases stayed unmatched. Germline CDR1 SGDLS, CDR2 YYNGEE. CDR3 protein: CASSGSLAGVTDTQYF. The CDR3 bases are TGTGCCAGCAGCGGTTCACTAGCGGGAGTCACAGATACGCAGTATTTT.

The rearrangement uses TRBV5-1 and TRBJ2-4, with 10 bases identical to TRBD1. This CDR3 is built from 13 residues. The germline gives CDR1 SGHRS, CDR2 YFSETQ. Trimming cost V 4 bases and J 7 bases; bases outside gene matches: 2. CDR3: CASSQTGGNIQYF. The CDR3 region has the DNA TGCGCCAGCAGCCAGACAGGGGGCAACATTCAGTACTTC.

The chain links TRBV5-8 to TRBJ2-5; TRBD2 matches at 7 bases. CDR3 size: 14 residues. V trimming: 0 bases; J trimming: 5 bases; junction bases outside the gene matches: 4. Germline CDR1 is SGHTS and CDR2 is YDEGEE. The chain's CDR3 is CASSLVGREETQYF. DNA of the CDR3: TGTGCCAGCAGCTTGGTGGGGAGGGAGGAGACCCAGTACTTC.

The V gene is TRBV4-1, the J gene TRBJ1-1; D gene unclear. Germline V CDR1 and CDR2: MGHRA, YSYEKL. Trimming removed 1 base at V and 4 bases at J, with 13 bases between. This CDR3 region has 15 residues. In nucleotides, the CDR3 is TGCGCCAGCAGCCAAGTCTTACGTGGGCTCACTGAAGCTTTCTTT. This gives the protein CASSQVLRGLTEAFF.

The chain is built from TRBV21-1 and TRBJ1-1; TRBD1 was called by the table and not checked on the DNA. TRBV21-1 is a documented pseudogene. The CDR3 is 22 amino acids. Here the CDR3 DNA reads TGTGCCAGCAGCAAAGGCCAGACAGGGCCCTCGTGGCGTCTATTCCTGGGCACTGAAGCTTTCTTT. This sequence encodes CASSKGQTGPSWRLFLGTEAFF.

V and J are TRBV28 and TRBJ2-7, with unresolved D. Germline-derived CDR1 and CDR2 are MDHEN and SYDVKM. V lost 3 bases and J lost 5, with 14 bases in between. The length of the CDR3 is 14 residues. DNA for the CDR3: TGTGCCAGCAGTTTTCCGTTGGCCCGTAACGAGCAGTACTTC. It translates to CASSFPLARNEQYF.

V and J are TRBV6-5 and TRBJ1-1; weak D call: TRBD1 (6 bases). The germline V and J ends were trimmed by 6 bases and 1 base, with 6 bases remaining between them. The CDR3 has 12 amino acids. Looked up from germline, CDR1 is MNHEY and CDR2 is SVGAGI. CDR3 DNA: TGTGCCAGCAGGACAGGGAACACTGAAGCTTTCTTT. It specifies CASRTGNTEAFF.

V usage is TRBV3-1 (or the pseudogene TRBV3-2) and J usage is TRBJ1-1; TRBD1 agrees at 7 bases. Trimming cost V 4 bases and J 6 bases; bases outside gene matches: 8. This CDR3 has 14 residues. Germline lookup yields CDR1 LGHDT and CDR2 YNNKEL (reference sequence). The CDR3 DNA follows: TGTGCCAGCAGCCCATCCCAGGGGGACGCTGAAGCTTTCTTT. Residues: CASSPSQGDAEAFF.

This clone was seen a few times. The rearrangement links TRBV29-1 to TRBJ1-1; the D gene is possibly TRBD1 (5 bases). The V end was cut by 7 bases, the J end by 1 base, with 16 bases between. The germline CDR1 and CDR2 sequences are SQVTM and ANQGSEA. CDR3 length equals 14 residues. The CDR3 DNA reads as TGCAGCGCCAGGGTCCCGTTGGAGAACACTGAAGCTTTCTTT. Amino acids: CSARVPLENTEAFF.

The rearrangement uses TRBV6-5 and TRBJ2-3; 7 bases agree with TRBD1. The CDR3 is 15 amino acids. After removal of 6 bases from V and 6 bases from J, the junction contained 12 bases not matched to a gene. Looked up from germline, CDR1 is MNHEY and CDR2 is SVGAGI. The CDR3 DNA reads TGTGCCAGCAGGACCCCAGAGGGGGCTAGGGATACGCAGTATTTT. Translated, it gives CASRTPEGARDTQYF.

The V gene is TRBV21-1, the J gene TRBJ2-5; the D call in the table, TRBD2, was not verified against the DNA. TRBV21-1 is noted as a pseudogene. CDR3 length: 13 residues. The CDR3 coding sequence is TGTGCCAGCATCCCCGGGACTAGCCGGACCCAGTACTTC. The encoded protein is CASIPGTSRTQYF.

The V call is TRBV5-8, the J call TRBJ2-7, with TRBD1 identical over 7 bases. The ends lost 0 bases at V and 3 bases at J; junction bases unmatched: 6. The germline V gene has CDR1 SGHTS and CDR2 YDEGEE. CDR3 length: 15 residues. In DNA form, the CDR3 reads TGTGCCAGCAGCTTGGGACCGGGACAGCACTACGAGCAGTACTTC. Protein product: CASSLGPGQHYEQYF.

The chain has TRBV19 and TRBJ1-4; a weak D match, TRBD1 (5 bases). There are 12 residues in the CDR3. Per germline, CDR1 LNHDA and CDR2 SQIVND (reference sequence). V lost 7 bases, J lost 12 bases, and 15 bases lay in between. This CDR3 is CASNNGGTELFF. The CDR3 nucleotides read TGTGCCAGTAACAATGGGGGGACGGAACTGTTTTTT.

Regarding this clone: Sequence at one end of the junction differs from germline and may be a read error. DNA of the CDR3: TGTGCCAGCAGTCAATACGCCCCGCGGGACTCGGGAAGCACCATATATTTT. Its translation is CASSQYAPRDSGSTIYF. The chain couples TRBV27 to TRBJ1-3, with TRBD1 as a possible D gene (5 bases). The CDR3 sequence is 17 residues long. Germline V lookup: CDR1 MNHEY, CDR2 SMNVEV (reference sequence).